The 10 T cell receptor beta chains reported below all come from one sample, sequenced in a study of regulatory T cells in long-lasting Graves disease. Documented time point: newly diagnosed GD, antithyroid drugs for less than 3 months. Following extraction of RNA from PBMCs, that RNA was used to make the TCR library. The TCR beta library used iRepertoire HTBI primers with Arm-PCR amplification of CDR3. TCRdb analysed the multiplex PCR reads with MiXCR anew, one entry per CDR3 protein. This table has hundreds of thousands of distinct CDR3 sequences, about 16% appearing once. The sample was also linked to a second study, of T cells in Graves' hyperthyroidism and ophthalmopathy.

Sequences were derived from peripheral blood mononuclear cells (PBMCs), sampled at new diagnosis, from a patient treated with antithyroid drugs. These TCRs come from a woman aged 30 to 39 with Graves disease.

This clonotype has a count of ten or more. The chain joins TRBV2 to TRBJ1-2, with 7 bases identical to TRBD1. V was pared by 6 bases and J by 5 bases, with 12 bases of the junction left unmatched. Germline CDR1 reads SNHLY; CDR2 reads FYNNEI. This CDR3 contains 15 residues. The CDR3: CASSDTQGGRYGYTF. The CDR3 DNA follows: TGTGCCAGCAGCGATACTCAGGGGGGACGGTATGGCTACACCTTC.

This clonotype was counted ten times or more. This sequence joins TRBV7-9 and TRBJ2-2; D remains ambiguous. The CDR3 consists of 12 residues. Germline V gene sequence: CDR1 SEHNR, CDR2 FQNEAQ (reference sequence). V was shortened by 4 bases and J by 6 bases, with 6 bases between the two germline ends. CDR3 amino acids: CASSSLPGELFF. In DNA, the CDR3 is TGTGCCAGCAGCTCCCTCCCCGGGGAGCTGTTTTTT.

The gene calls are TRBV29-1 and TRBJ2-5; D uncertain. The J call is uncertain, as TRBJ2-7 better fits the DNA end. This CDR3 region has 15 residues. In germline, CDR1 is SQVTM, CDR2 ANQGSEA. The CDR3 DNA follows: TGCAGCGTTCCAAGGGAAAGAATGATAGGTGGCGAGCAGTACTTC. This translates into CSVPRERMIGGEQYF.

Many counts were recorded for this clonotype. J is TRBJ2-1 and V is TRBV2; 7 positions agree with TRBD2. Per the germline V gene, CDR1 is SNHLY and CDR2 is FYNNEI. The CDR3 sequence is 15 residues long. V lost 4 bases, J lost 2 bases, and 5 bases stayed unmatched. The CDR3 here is CASSGTSIPYNEQFF. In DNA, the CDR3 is TGTGCCAGCAGTGGGACTAGTATCCCCTACAATGAGCAGTTCTTC.

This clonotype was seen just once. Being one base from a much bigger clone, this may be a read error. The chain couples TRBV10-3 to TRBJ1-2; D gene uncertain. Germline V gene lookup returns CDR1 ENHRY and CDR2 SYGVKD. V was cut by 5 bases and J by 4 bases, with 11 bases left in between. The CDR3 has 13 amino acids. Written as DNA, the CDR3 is TGTGCCATCAGTAAAGGTACAGCCTATGGCTACACCTTC. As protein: CAISKGTAYGYTF.

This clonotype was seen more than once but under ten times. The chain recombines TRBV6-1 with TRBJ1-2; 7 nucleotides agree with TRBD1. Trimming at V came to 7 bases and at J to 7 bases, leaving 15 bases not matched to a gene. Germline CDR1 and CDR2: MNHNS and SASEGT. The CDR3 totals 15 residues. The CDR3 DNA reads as TGTGCCAGCACCCCGACAGGGCTAAGATCTTTTGGCTACACCTTC. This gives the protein CASTPTGLRSFGYTF.

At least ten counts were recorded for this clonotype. The CDR3 nucleotides read TGTGCCAGCAGGGATGGACTAGCGGGAGCTTACGAGCAGTACTTC. The encoded protein is CASRDGLAGAYEQYF. The chain recombines TRBV2 with TRBJ2-7; TRBD2 matches 13 bases. V gave up 6 bases and J gave up 4 bases; unmatched junction bases: 6. The CDR3 is 15 amino acids. The V gene's germline CDR1 is SNHLY and CDR2 FYNNEI.

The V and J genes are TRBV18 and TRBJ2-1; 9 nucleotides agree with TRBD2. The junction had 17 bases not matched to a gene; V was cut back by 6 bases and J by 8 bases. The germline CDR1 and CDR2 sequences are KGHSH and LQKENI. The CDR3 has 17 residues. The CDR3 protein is CASSPGTSFSRIHEQFF. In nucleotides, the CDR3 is TGTGCCAGCTCGCCCGGGACTAGCTTTAGTAGGATACATGAGCAGTTCTTC.

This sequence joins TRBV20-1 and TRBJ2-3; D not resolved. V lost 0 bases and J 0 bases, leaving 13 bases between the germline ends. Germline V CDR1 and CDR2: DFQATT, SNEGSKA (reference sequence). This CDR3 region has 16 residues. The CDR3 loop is CSARDEASLSTDTQYF. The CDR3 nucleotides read TGCAGTGCTAGAGATGAGGCAAGCTTAAGCACAGATACGCAGTATTTT.

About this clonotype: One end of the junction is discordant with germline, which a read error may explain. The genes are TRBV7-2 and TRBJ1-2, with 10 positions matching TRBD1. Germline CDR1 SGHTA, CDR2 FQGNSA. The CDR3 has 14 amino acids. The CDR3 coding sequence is TGTGTCAGCAGCTCGACGGGACAGGGGTATGGCTACACCTTC. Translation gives CVSSSTGQGYGYTF.